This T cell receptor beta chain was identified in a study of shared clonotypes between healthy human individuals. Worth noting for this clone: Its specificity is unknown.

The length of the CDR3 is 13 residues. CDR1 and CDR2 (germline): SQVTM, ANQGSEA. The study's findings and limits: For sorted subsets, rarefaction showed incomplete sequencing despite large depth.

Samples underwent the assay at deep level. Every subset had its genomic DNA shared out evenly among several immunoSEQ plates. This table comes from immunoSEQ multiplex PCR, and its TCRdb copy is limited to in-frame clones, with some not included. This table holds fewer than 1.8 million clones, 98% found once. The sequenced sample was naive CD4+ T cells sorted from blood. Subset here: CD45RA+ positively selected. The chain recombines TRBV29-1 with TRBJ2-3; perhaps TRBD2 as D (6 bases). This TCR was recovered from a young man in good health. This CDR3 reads CSGRTIHTDTQYF. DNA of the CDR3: TGCAGTGGGAGGACTATACACACAGATACGCAGTATTTT.